Following are 7 T cell receptor beta chains from one sample sequenced in a study of blood T cell repertoires in COVID-19. The repertoire was sequenced with immunoSEQ multiplex PCR; TCRdb's copy has only in-frame clones and lacks some. Here the sample spans about 480,000 clones, 88% being singletons. Sequenced sample: peripheral blood. The receptors originated from a woman aged 45-60 years with COVID-19, enrolled during active disease.

The chain links TRBV5-1 to TRBJ2-1; TRBD1 matches at 8 bases. V lost 4 bases and J lost 7; bases outside the gene matches: 10. The CDR3 has 15 residues. CDR1 is SGHRS and CDR2 is YFSETQ in the germline V gene. In DNA, the CDR3 is TGCGCCAGCAGCATCGGACAGGGTTCGTTGAATGAGCAGTTCTTC. This translates into CASSIGQGSLNEQFF. Full variable domain (outside the CDR3, taken from reference TRBV5-1 and TRBJ2-1): KAGVTQTPRYLIKTRGQQVTLSCSPISGHRSVSWYQQTPGQGLQFLFEYFSETQRNKGNFPGRFSGRQFSNSRSEMNVSTLELGDSALYLCASSIGQGSLNEQFFGPGTRLTVL.

This clone has a handful of counts. The J gene is TRBJ1-2, the V gene TRBV13; D possibly corresponds to TRBD1 (5 bases). The germline gives CDR1 PRHDT, CDR2 FYEKMQ (reference sequence). V dropped 0 bases and J dropped 0 bases, with 14 bases sitting between them. This CDR3 comprises 17 residues. DNA for the CDR3: TGTGCCAGCAGCTTAGGCCTAGGGGCCAGGGCTAACTATGGCTACACCTTC. As protein: CASSLGLGARANYGYTF.

The chain couples TRBV3-1 (or the pseudogene TRBV3-2) to TRBJ1-2, with D perhaps TRBD1 (5 bases). CDR1 is LGHDT, CDR2 YNNKEL, per germline (reference sequence). The CDR3 has 14 amino acids. V lost 8 bases and J 7 bases, leaving 20 bases between the germline ends. The CDR3 sequence: CASAPRGFASGYTF. CDR3 DNA: TGTGCCAGCGCCCCAAGGGGTTTCGCCTCTGGCTACACCTTC.

The chain is built from TRBV7-2 and TRBJ1-2, with D possibly being TRBD1 (5 bases). The CDR3 covers 13 residues. The germline CDR1 and CDR2 sequences are SGHTA and FQGNSA. V lost 5 bases and J lost 5, with 12 bases in between. In nucleotides, the CDR3 is TGTGCCAGCAGCCCATTAGGGGCGTATGGCTACACCTTC. Its protein is CASSPLGAYGYTF.

The V gene is TRBV5-1, the J gene TRBJ2-3; weak D call: TRBD2 (7 bases). The V end lost 2 bases, the J end lost 0 bases, and 13 bases lay between the germline ends. CDR1 and CDR2 from the germline V gene are SGHRS and YFSETQ. The CDR3 totals 16 residues. CDR3 region: CASSFYAGASTDTQYF. The CDR3 DNA reads as TGCGCCAGCAGCTTTTATGCGGGGGCGAGCACAGATACGCAGTATTTT.

The gene calls are TRBV6-6 and TRBJ2-3; 9 nucleotides line up with TRBD2. V shed 0 bases, J shed 3 bases, and the junction held 4 bases outside the gene matches. The CDR3 is 16 residues long. The germline V gene has CDR1 MNHNY and CDR2 SVGAGI (reference sequence). The CDR3 is CASSYSAGGPTDTQYF. In DNA, the CDR3 is TGTGCCAGCAGTTACTCGGCGGGGGGGCCAACAGATACGCAGTATTTT.

The table lists this clone with a count of one. The CDR3 loop reads CASSSSRGGNQPQHF. CDR3 sequence (DNA): TGTGCCAGCAGCTCGTCCCGGGGTGGCAATCAGCCCCAGCATTTT. The chain couples TRBV6-6 to TRBJ1-5; D not resolved. V was cut by 6 bases and J by 2 bases, with 14 bases left in between. The CDR3 extends over 15 amino acids. The V gene's germline CDR1 is MNHNY and CDR2 SVGAGI (reference sequence).